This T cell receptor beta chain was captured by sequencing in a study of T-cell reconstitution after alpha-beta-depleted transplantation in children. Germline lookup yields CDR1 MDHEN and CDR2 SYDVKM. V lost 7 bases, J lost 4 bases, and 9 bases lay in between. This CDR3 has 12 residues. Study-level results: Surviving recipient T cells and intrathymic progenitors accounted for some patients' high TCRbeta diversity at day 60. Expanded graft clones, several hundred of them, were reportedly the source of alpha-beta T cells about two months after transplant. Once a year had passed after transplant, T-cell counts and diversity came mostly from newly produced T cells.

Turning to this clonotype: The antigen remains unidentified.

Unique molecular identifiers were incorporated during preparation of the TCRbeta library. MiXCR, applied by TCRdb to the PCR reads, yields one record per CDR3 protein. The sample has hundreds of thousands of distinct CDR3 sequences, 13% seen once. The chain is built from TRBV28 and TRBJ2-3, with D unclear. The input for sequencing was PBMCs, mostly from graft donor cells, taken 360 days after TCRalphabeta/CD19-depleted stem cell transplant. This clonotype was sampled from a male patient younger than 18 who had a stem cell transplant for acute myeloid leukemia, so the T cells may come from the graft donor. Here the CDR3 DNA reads TGTGCCAGCACCTCCGCACCAGATACGCAGTATTTT. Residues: CASTSAPDTQYF.